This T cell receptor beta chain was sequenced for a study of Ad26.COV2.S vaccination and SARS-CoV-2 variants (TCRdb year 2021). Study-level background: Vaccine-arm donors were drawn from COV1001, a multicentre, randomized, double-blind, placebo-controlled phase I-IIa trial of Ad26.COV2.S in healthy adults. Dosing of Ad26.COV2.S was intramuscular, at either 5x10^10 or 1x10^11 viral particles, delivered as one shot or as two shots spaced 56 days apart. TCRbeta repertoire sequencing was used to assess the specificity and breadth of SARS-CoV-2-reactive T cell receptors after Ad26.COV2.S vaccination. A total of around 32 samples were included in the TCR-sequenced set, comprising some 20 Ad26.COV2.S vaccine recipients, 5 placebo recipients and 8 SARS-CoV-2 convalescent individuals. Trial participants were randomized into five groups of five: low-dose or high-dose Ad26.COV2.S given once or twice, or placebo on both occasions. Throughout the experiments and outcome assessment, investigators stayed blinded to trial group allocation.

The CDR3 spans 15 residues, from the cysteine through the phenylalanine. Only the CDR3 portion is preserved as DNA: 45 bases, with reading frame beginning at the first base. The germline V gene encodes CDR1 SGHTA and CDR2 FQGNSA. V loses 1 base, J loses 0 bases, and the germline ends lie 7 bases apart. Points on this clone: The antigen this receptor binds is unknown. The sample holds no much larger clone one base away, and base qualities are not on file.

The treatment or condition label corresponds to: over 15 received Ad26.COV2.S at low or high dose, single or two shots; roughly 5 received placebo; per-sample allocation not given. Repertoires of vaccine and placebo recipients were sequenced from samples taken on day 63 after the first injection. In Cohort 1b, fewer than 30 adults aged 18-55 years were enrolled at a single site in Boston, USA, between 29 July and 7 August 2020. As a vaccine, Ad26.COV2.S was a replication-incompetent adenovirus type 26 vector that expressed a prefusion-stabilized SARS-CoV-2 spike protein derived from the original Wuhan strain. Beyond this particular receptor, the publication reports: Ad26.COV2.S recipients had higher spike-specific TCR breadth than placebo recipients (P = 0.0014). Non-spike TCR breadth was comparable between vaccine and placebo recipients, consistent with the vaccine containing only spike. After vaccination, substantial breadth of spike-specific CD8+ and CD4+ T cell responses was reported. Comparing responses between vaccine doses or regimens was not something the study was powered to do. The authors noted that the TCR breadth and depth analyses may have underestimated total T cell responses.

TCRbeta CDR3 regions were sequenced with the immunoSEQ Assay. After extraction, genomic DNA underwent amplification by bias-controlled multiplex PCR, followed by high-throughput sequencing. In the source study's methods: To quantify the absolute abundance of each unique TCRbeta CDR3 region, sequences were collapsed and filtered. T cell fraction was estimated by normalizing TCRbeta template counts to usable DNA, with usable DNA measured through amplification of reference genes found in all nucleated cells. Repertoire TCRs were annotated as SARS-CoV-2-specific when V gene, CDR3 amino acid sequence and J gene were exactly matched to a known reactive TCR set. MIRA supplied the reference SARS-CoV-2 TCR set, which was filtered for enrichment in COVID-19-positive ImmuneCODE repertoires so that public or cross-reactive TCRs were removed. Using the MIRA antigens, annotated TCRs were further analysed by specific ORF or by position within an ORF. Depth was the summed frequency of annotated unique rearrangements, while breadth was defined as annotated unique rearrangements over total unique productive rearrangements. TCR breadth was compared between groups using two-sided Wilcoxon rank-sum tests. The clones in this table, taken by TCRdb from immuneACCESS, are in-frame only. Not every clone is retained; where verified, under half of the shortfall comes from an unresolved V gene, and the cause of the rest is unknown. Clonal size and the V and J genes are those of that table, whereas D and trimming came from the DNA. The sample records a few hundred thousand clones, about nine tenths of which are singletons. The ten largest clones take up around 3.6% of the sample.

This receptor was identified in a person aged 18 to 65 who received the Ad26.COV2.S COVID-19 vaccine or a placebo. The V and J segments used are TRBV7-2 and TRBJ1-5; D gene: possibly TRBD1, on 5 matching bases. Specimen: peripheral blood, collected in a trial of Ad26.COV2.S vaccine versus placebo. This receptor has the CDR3 CASSLGTFSNQPQHF. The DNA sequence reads TGTGCCAGCAGCTTAGGGACATTTAGCAATCAGCCCCAGCATTTT.